This entry is about one T cell receptor beta chain. No antigen is known for it. This record comes from a study of post-analysis software for immune sequencing data. Study-wide context: The patients showed relapsing-remitting, secondary progressive and progressive-relapsing multiple sclerosis courses.

V was shortened by 10 bases and J by 4 bases, with 11 bases between the two germline ends. This CDR3 has 12 amino acids. The germline V gene has CDR1 SNHLY and CDR2 FYNNEI. Study-wide findings and caveats: Patients had higher frequencies than controls of roughly five TRBV segments, including TRBV5-6, TRBV5-1 and TRBV20-1.

TCR beta cDNA libraries had unique molecular identifiers. Using its own MiXCR run on the PCR reads, TCRdb lists one record per CDR3 protein. This sample carries about 210,000 distinct CDR3 sequences, around 29% of them seen once, and the ten largest clones take around 3.7%. This TCR derives from a girl under 18 with multiple sclerosis. The sequenced sample consisted of blood. The V gene is TRBV2, the J gene TRBJ2-1; D might be TRBD2 (5 bases). The CDR3 is CAIGLLYNEQFF. DNA for the CDR3: TGTGCCATCGGACTCTTATACAATGAGCAGTTCTTC.